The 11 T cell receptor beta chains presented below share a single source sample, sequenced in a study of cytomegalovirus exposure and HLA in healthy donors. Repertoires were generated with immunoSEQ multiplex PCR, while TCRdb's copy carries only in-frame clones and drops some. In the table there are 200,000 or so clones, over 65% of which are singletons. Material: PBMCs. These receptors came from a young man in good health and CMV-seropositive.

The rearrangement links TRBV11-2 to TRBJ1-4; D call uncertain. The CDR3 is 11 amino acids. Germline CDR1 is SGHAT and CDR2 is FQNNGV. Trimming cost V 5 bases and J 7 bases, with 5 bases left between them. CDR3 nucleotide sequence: TGTGCCAGCAGCGAGGGTGAAAAACTGTTTTTT. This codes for CASSEGEKLFF.

In nucleotides, the CDR3 is TGTGCCACCAACCTAGCGAGCCTTTCCTACAATGAGCAGTTCTTC. Translated, it gives CATNLASLSYNEQFF. The chain has TRBV6-1 and TRBJ2-1; perhaps TRBD2 as D (6 bases). The CDR3 runs to 15 residues. V was pared by 10 bases and J by 1 base, with 17 bases between. CDR1 is MNHNS, CDR2 SASEGT, per germline.

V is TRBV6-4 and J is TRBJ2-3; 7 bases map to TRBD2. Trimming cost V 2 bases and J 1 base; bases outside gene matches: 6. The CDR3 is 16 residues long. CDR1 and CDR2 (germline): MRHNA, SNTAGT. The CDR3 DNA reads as TGTGCCAGCAGTGACAGCGCTAGCGGCGGCACAGATACGCAGTATTTT. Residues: CASSDSASGGTDTQYF.

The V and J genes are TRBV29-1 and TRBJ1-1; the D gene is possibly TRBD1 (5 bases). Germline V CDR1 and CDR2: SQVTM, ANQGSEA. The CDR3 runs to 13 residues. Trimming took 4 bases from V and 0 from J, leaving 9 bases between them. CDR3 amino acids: CSVGGGMNTEAFF. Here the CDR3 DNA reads TGCAGCGTTGGCGGGGGAATGAACACTGAAGCTTTCTTT.

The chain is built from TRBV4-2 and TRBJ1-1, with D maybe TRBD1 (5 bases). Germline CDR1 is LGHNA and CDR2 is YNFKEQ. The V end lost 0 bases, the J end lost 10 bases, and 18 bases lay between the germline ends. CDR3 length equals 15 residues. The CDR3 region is CASSQDRTGDFVAFF. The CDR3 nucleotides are TGTGCCAGCAGCCAAGATAGAACGGGGGACTTCGTAGCTTTCTTT.

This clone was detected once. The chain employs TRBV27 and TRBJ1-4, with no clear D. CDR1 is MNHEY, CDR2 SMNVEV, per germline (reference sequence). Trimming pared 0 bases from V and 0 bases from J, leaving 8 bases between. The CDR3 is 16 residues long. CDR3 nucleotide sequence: TGTGCCAGCAGTTTATCCGGCAGCGCAACTAATGAAAAACTGTTTTTT. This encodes CASSLSGSATNEKLFF.

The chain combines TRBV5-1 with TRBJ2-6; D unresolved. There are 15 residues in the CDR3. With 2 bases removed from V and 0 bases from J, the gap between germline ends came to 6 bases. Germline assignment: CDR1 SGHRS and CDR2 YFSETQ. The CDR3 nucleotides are TGCGCCAGCAGCTTACAGAGCTCTGGGGCCAACGTCCTGACTTTC. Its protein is CASSLQSSGANVLTF.

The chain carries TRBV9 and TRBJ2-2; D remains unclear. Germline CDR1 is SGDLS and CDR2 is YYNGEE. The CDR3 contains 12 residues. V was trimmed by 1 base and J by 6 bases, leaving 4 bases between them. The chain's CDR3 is CASSVSSGELFF. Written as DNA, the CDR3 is TGTGCCAGCAGCGTATCTTCCGGGGAGCTGTTTTTT.

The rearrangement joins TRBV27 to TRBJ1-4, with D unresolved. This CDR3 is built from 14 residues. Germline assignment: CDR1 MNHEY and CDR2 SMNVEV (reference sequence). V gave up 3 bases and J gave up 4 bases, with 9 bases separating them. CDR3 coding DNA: TGTGCCAGCAGTTTGTACAGAAGTAATGAAAAACTGTTTTTT. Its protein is CASSLYRSNEKLFF.

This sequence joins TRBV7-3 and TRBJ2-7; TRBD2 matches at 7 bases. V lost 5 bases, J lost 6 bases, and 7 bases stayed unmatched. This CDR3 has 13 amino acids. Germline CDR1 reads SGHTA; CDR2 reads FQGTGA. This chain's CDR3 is CASSPRGGREQYF. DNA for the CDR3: TGTGCCAGCAGCCCGAGGGGAGGGCGCGAGCAGTACTTC.

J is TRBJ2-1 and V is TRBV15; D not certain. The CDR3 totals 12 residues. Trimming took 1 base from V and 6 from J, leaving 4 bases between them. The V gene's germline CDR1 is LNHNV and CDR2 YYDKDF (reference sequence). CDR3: CATSRAGNEQFF. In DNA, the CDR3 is TGTGCCACCAGCAGAGCGGGCAATGAGCAGTTCTTC.